This section outlines one TCR beta chain sequence together with its context. The target antigen is unknown. The data were taken from a study of OX40 agonist ivuxolimab in advanced cancers. Study information: The study reported partial responses in three patients: one hepatocellular carcinoma, two cutaneous melanoma.

Whole-study findings and limits: More expanded clones were seen, on average, in CD8+ T cells than in CD4+. Partial responders receiving 0.1-3.0 mg/kg showed among the lowest clonal expansion.

Clones were read by immunoSEQ multiplex PCR, and TCRdb kept only the in-frame ones, dropping some. The sample has about 56,000 clones, 82% seen once. The sequenced sample was CD4+ or CD8+ T cells sorted from blood, obtained in a trial of the OX40 agonist ivuxolimab. The clonotype was recovered from an adult with an advanced solid tumor such as melanoma, head and neck, liver or kidney cancer.

The CDR3 loop is CASSSTQGANEQFF. CDR3 bases: TGTGCCAGCAGCTCGACTCAAGGGGCGAATGAGCAGTTCTTC. The chain links TRBV7-3 to TRBJ2-1; weak D call: TRBD1 (5 bases). Trimming removed 4 bases at V and 7 bases at J, with 14 bases between. The length of the CDR3 is 14 residues. Germline CDR1 reads SGHTA; CDR2 reads FQGTGA.